This is a list of T cell receptor beta chains from one sample in a study of blood T cell repertoires in COVID-19. Assay used: immunoSEQ multiplex PCR; TCRdb lists only in-frame clones, some missing. The top ten clones hold 11% of a sample with some 140,000 clones, roughly 79% of them seen once. The sequenced sample consisted of peripheral blood. Receptor source: a human donor in a cohort sampled during active COVID-19. Each CDR3 is given with its conserved first and last residue. The order of the fields is clone size, D gene, V gene, J gene, CDR3 DNA, CDR3 protein. D genes are given only for firm matches. Rows give clone size only sometimes, using once, few, many, or a class for an expanded clone.

size: .
D: TRBD1
V: TRBV5-4
J: TRBJ1-6
DNA: TGTGCCAGCAGCTACGACAGGGATAATTCACCCCTCCACTTT
CDR3: CASSYDRDNSPLHF

size: few
D: .
V: TRBV19
J: TRBJ1-1
DNA: TGTGCCAGTAGCTATATAGGGGGTAACACTGAAGCTTTCTTT
CDR3: CASSYIGGNTEAFF

size: .
D: TRBD1
V: TRBV5-4
J: TRBJ1-2
DNA: TGTGCCAGCAGCGGGACAGGCACCACTAACTATGGCTACACCTTC
CDR3: CASSGTGTTNYGYTF

size: once
D: .
V: TRBV14
J: TRBJ2-5
DNA: TGTGCCAGCAGCCAAGAACGGGGGTCTAGGGCGGAGACCCAGTACTTC
CDR3: CASSQERGSRAETQYF

size: .
D: TRBD1
V: TRBV29-1
J: TRBJ2-7
DNA: TGCAGCGTGGGACAGGGGATCTCCTACGAGCAGTACTTC
CDR3: CSVGQGISYEQYF

size: .
D: .
V: TRBV30
J: TRBJ1-2
DNA: TGTGCCTGGACAGAGGGTGCGACTAACTATGGCTACACCTTC
CDR3: CAWTEGATNYGYTF

size: .
D: .
V: TRBV19
J: TRBJ2-3
DNA: TGTGCCAGTAGTGAGTGGGCTCCGAGTACAGATACGCAGTATTTT
CDR3: CASSEWAPSTDTQYF

size: .
D: .
V: TRBV12-3/TRBV12-4
J: TRBJ2-1
DNA: TGTGCCAGCAGTTTTCCGGGGTACAATGAGCAGTTCTTC
CDR3: CASSFPGYNEQFF

size: .
D: .
V: TRBV30
J: TRBJ1-1
DNA: TGTGCCTGGAGTTGGAGGGTGGACACTGAAGCTTTCTTT
CDR3: CAWSWRVDTEAFF

size: .
D: .
V: TRBV30
J: TRBJ1-6
DNA: TGTGCCTGGAGTGGAGGGAATGGGAATTCACCCCTCCACTTT
CDR3: CAWSGGNGNSPLHF

size: .
D: .
V: TRBV7-2
J: TRBJ2-7
DNA: TGTGCCAGCAGCTTCCCGGGGAGCAGCTACGAGCAGTACTTC
CDR3: CASSFPGSSYEQYF

size: .
D: .
V: TRBV29-1
J: TRBJ2-1
DNA: TGCAGCGTTGAACGGGGGACTGGCAATGAGCAGTTCTTC
CDR3: CSVERGTGNEQFF

size: .
D: .
V: TRBV29-1
J: TRBJ1-2
DNA: TGCAGCGTTTTGGAGGCAGAAAAAACCCTCTATGGCTACACCTTC
CDR3: CSVLEAEKTLYGYTF

size: once
D: .
V: TRBV12-3/TRBV12-4
J: TRBJ2-7
DNA: TGTGCCAGCAGTTTAGGACAGCTATACGAGCAGTACTTC
CDR3: CASSLGQLYEQYF

size: .
D: TRBD1
V: TRBV4-1
J: TRBJ2-7
DNA: TGCGCCAGCAGCCGTGGGACAGCAGTAGAGCAGTACTTC
CDR3: CASSRGTAVEQYF

size: .
D: .
V: TRBV10-1
J: TRBJ1-5
DNA: TGCGCCAGCAGTGTAGGAGGCAATCAGCCCCAGCATTTT
CDR3: CASSVGGNQPQHF

size: once
D: TRBD1
V: TRBV5-5
J: TRBJ1-2
DNA: TGTGCCAGCAGCAATACAGGGGGCAACTATGGCTACACCTTC
CDR3: CASSNTGGNYGYTF

size: .
D: .
V: TRBV4-1
J: TRBJ1-4
DNA: TGCGCCAGCAGCCAAGTGGAGACAGAGAATGAAAAACTGTTTTTT
CDR3: CASSQVETENEKLFF

size: few
D: TRBD1
V: TRBV27
J: TRBJ1-1
DNA: TGTGCCAGCAGTCCCCGAGACAGGGCGCGCGAAGCTTTCTTT
CDR3: CASSPRDRAREAFF

size: .
D: TRBD1
V: TRBV11-2
J: TRBJ1-2
DNA: TGTGCCAGCAGCTCTGACAGGGGAAGAGACTATGGCTACACCTTC
CDR3: CASSSDRGRDYGYTF

size: .
D: TRBD1
V: TRBV9
J: TRBJ1-5
DNA: TGTGCCAGCAGCGCCGGACAGGGCAATCAGCCCCAGCATTTT
CDR3: CASSAGQGNQPQHF

size: .
D: TRBD2
V: TRBV6-4
J: TRBJ2-3
DNA: TGTGCCAGCAGTCTACTAGCGGGGGCAGATACGCAGTATTTT
CDR3: CASSLLAGADTQYF

size: .
D: .
V: TRBV30
J: TRBJ2-1
DNA: TGTGCCTGGAGTGAAGTAGGGGGGGCCGAGCAGTTCTTC
CDR3: CAWSEVGGAEQFF

size: .
D: TRBD2
V: TRBV5-1
J: TRBJ2-5
DNA: TGCGCCAGCAGCCTCGGACTAGCGGGGGGGCGGGAGACCCAGTACTTC
CDR3: CASSLGLAGGRETQYF

size: .
D: .
V: TRBV11-2
J: TRBJ2-3
DNA: TGTGCCAGCAGCCCATTAGGTGGGGCCAGCACAGATACGCAGTATTTT
CDR3: CASSPLGGASTDTQYF

size: .
D: .
V: TRBV5-6
J: TRBJ1-1
DNA: TGTGCCAGCAGCCGGACATTACAGCTGGGTGACACTGAAGCTTTCTTT
CDR3: CASSRTLQLGDTEAFF

size: .
D: .
V: TRBV7-8
J: TRBJ1-2
DNA: TGTGCCAGCAGCTCACAGGGTGGGGACTATGGCTACACCTTC
CDR3: CASSSQGGDYGYTF

size: .
D: .
V: TRBV27
J: TRBJ1-1
DNA: TGTGCCAGCAGTGACCCTGGGCAGGGGACTGAAGCTTTCTTT
CDR3: CASSDPGQGTEAFF

size: .
D: TRBD2
V: TRBV30
J: TRBJ2-3
DNA: TGTGCCTGGAGTAGACTAGCGGCAGATACGCAGTATTTT
CDR3: CAWSRLAADTQYF

size: .
D: TRBD1
V: TRBV6-4
J: TRBJ1-4
DNA: TGTGCCAGCAGGGGAACAGTGACAGGGGGGGATGAAAAACTGTTTTTT
CDR3: CASRGTVTGGDEKLFF

size: .
D: TRBD2
V: TRBV9
J: TRBJ2-1
DNA: TGTGCCAGCAGCGTAGGGAGTAGCGGGGGGAGATACAATGAGCAGTTCTTC
CDR3: CASSVGSSGGRYNEQFF

size: .
D: TRBD1
V: TRBV6-5
J: TRBJ2-1
DNA: TGTGCCAGTAGCCAGACAGGGGGCCCCTACAATGAGCAGTTCTTC
CDR3: CASSQTGGPYNEQFF

size: .
D: .
V: TRBV28
J: TRBJ1-5
DNA: TGTGCCAGCAGCCCTGTCAGGAAAAGCAATCAGCCCCAGCATTTT
CDR3: CASSPVRKSNQPQHF

size: .
D: .
V: TRBV19
J: TRBJ2-6
DNA: TGTGCCAGTAGTATAGGCCCCCCAGGGTCTGGGGCCAACGTCCTGACTTTC
CDR3: CASSIGPPGSGANVLTF

size: .
D: .
V: TRBV6-2/TRBV6-3
J: TRBJ2-5
DNA: TGTGCCAGCAGTTACTTTCCTATTATCCGGGGGTGGGAGACCCAGTACTTC
CDR3: CASSYFPIIRGWETQYF

size: few
D: .
V: TRBV27
J: TRBJ1-1
DNA: TGTGCCAGCAGTTTCCTTACAGGGCCCCAAGGCACTGAAGCTTTCTTT
CDR3: CASSFLTGPQGTEAFF

size: .
D: TRBD2
V: TRBV5-1
J: TRBJ2-2
DNA: TGCGCCAGCAGCGGCCTGAGCGGGGGGGCTGCCGGGGAGCTGTTTTTT
CDR3: CASSGLSGGAAGELFF

size: .
D: .
V: TRBV18
J: TRBJ2-5
DNA: TGTGCCAGCTCACTAAGGGACAATCGAGAGACCCAGTACTTC
CDR3: CASSLRDNRETQYF

size: few
D: .
V: TRBV9
J: TRBJ2-2
DNA: TGTGCCAGCAGCGTAGCGGCGGGGTTGAACACCGGGGAGCTGTTTTTT
CDR3: CASSVAAGLNTGELFF

size: few
D: .
V: TRBV5-6
J: TRBJ1-1
DNA: TGTGCCAGCAGCTTGGCTAACACTGAAGCTTTCTTT
CDR3: CASSLANTEAFF

size: .
D: .
V: TRBV6-1
J: TRBJ2-7
DNA: TGTGCCAGCAGTGAAAACGGCTACGAGCAGTACTTC
CDR3: CASSENGYEQYF

size: .
D: .
V: TRBV4-2
J: TRBJ1-5
DNA: TGTGCCAGCAGCCAAGATATACCTCCTAATAGCAATCAGCCCCAGCATTTT
CDR3: CASSQDIPPNSNQPQHF

size: .
D: .
V: TRBV11-2
J: TRBJ2-3
DNA: TGTGCCAGCAGCTCCGGGGTCCACACAGATACGCAGTATTTT
CDR3: CASSSGVHTDTQYF

size: .
D: TRBD1
V: TRBV14
J: TRBJ2-7
DNA: TGTGCCAGCAGCCAACCTGGGACAGGGGGCGAGCAGTACTTC
CDR3: CASSQPGTGGEQYF

size: .
D: .
V: TRBV19
J: TRBJ1-2
DNA: TGTGCCAGTAGAATGCCAGGGGTGGGAACTAACTATGGCTACACCTTC
CDR3: CASRMPGVGTNYGYTF

size: .
D: .
V: TRBV15
J: TRBJ1-5
DNA: TGTGCCACCAGCGAACGACAGGACAATCAGCCCCAGCATTTT
CDR3: CATSERQDNQPQHF

size: .
D: .
V: TRBV12-3/TRBV12-4
J: TRBJ2-5
DNA: TGTGCCAGCAGTTTATTAAGGGGGGAGACCCAGTACTTC
CDR3: CASSLLRGETQYF

size: .
D: .
V: TRBV11-3
J: TRBJ2-1
DNA: TGTGCCAGCAGCTTAGGTGGGGGGGCAGTATACAATGAGCAGTTCTTC
CDR3: CASSLGGGAVYNEQFF